The subject of this entry is one TCR beta chain. Per germline, CDR1 MDHEN and CDR2 SYDVKM. Trimming took off 5 bases at V and 2 bases at J, with 17 bases between the two ends. The CDR3 is 16 residues long. The sample belongs to a study of blood T cell repertoires in COVID-19. Study-level background: Some COVID-19 samples were acute and others convalescent; all came from the United States, Italy and Spain. The analysed material was cDNA or gDNA that came from T cells, B-cell-depleted T cells, or PBMCs.

Authors' data handling: Reference gene primer amplification gave nucleated cell count estimates. Produced via immunoSEQ multiplex PCR; TCRdb's table is partial and in-frame only. That table gives V, J and clone size, and the DNA gave D and trimming. This table holds 130,000 to 150,000 clones, about 82% found once. The gene calls are TRBV28 and TRBJ2-3, with D perhaps TRBD2 (5 bases). Sequencing was performed on peripheral blood. The clonotype comes from a woman aged 40 to 55 with active or convalescent COVID-19. The CDR3, as DNA: TGTGCCAGCAGTAGGACGAGGGAAGGGCCCACAGATACGCAGTATTTT. It yields the protein CASSRTREGPTDTQYF.